A selection of T cell receptor beta chains follows, all from one sample in a study of shared clonotypes between healthy human individuals. Here immunoSEQ multiplex PCR was the method, and the copy in TCRdb shows in-frame clones only, minus some. The table lists 2 million to 3 million clones, 93% of them singletons. Material for sequencing was naive CD4+ T cells from PBMCs. The receptors shown here come from a man aged 18 to 30 in good health. Some clones in this sample may be carry-over from other donors' samples. The conserved cysteine and the conserved F or W are not part of the CDR3 here.

J | V | CDR3
TRBJ1-2 | TRBV6-1 | ASRPTWGGDGYT
TRBJ1-6 | TRBV4-1 | ASSQALGGRGSPLH
TRBJ1-6 | TRBV30 | AWSVVGESPLH
TRBJ1-1 | TRBV5-8 | ASSLNVNTEAF
TRBJ2-4 | TRBV5-1 | ASSLEAKNIQY
TRBJ2-7 | TRBV27 | ASRNLGPHEQY
TRBJ1-5 | TRBV6-5 | ASSYEGGQPQH
TRBJ1-1 | TRBV18 | ASSPYAGGGTEAF
TRBJ2-3 | TRBV28 | ASSLGTGGTDTQY
TRBJ2-1 | TRBV30 | AWSGGLAFYNEQF
TRBJ2-7 | TRBV27 | ASSLRGSVYEQY
TRBJ1-3 | TRBV7-2 | ASSLIGRRNSGNTIY
TRBJ2-3 | TRBV5-4 | ASSVGERTSTDTQY
TRBJ2-5 | TRBV27 | ASSLRGRGETQY
TRBJ2-3 | TRBV12-5 | ASGLVGGTDTQY
TRBJ2-3 | TRBV19 | ASSLALRNTQY
TRBJ2-7 | TRBV7-9 | ASSLVGVASDEQY
TRBJ1-4 | TRBV27 | ASSLRGSNNEKLF
TRBJ2-7 | TRBV7-8 | ASSLVSSALEQY
TRBJ2-5 | TRBV2 | ASSGDAKETQY
TRBJ2-7 | TRBV6-5 | ASSYSAQRVYEQY
TRBJ2-2 | TRBV18 | ASSPRGRNTGELF
TRBJ1-1 | TRBV28 | ASGQGAF
TRBJ2-7 | TRBV20-1 | SASSEGEQY
TRBJ2-3 | TRBV9 | ASSVRGRSTDTQY
TRBJ1-4 | TRBV2 | ASSVGGVIEKLF
TRBJ2-6 | TRBV6-1 | ASSELPGWGISGANVLT
TRBJ2-7 | TRBV5-6 | ASSFRGSVAYEQY
TRBJ2-5 | TRBV9 | ASSPLWGETQY
TRBJ1-2 | TRBV5-4 | ASSYRGDGYT
TRBJ1-2 | TRBV6-1 | ASSENQGWYGYT
TRBJ2-4 | TRBV7-2 | ASSLDRSKNIQY
TRBJ1-2 | TRBV7-6 | ASSRDRRYGYT
TRBJ2-7 | TRBV6-1 | ASTNRQGAYEQY
TRBJ2-3 | TRBV4-3 | ASSQEGGRDGTDTQY
TRBJ2-1 | TRBV5-4 | ASSPRRNEQF
TRBJ1-5 | TRBV2 | ASSDARDRGQYSNQPQH
TRBJ1-5 | TRBV5-8 | ASNRDQPQH
TRBJ1-4 | TRBV5-1 | ASSWTNSRNEKLF
TRBJ2-1 | TRBV6-1 | ASILDSYNEQF